The 13 T cell receptor beta chains below were found in one sample sequenced in a study of blood T cell repertoires in COVID-19. Data came from immunoSEQ multiplex PCR; TCRdb stores just in-frame clones and leaves some out. The repertoire holds about 290,000 clones, with nearly 90% as singletons. Sequenced sample: peripheral blood. The receptors here all came from a woman aged 25 to 39 with COVID-19, enrolled during active disease.

The V and J genes are TRBV6-2 or TRBV6-3 and TRBJ2-4, with a weak D call TRBD2 (6 bases). Germline CDR1 is MNHEY and CDR2 is SVGEGT. The CDR3 length is 13 residues. With 5 bases removed from V and 6 bases from J, the gap between germline ends came to 11 bases. In DNA, the CDR3 is TGTGCCAGCAGTGGAGGGCTCGTAAACATTCAGTACTTC. As protein: CASSGGLVNIQYF.

The chain employs TRBV4-1 and TRBJ1-5; the D is unclear. Deletions cut 4 bases from V and 6 bases from J, with 10 bases between. Germline V lookup: CDR1 MGHRA, CDR2 YSYEKL. The CDR3 sequence is 13 residues long. The CDR3 sequence is CASSRTWSQPQHF. Here the CDR3 DNA reads TGCGCCAGCAGCCGAACGTGGAGTCAGCCCCAGCATTTT.

The J gene is TRBJ2-1, the V gene TRBV11-2; TRBD2 might be the D (7 bases). Trimming left V 5 bases short and J 0 bases short, with 14 bases between. Germline CDR1 reads SGHAT; CDR2 reads FQNNGV. This CDR3 has 16 residues. The CDR3 sequence: CASSLGLGGSYNEQFF. The CDR3 DNA follows: TGTGCCAGCAGCCTTGGACTAGGGGGCTCCTACAATGAGCAGTTCTTC.

The rearrangement links TRBV19 to TRBJ2-7; D possibly corresponds to TRBD2 (6 bases). This CDR3 contains 13 residues. Trimming stripped 7 bases from V and 4 bases from J, with 14 bases between. CDR1 and CDR2 (germline): LNHDA, SQIVND (reference sequence). The CDR3 DNA reads TGTGCCAGTACCCCGGGGGTCGGATACGAGCAGTACTTC. Protein sequence: CASTPGVGYEQYF.

The chain employs TRBV7-2 and TRBJ1-2; possible D gene TRBD1, 5 bases. The CDR3 runs 12 residues. Trimming shortened V by 3 bases and J by 14 bases, and 16 bases separated the two germline ends. Germline V gene data show CDR1 as SGHTA and CDR2 as FQGNSA. The chain's CDR3 is CASSFRSRGTTF. The CDR3 bases are TGTGCCAGCAGCTTTAGGAGTAGGGGAACAACCTTC.

This clone was observed once. The chain links TRBV11-2 to TRBJ1-1; tentative D call: TRBD1 (5 bases). This CDR3 is 14 amino acids long. Germline CDR1 is SGHAT and CDR2 is FQNNGV. The V end was cut by 1 base, the J end by 1 base, with 7 bases between. This chain's CDR3 is CASSLVRGNTEAFF. The CDR3 bases are TGTGCCAGCAGCTTAGTTAGGGGGAACACTGAAGCTTTCTTT.

Written as DNA, the CDR3 is TGTGCCAGCAGTGATAGGCTAGCGGGCAACAATGAGCAGTTCTTC. Protein: CASSDRLAGNNEQFF. The chain links TRBV2 to TRBJ2-1; 8 bases are shared with TRBD2. Trimming removed 3 bases from V and 5 bases from J; junction bases left unmatched: 6. CDR3 length: 15 residues. CDR1 and CDR2 (germline): SNHLY, FYNNEI.

This chain uses TRBV19 with TRBJ2-7; 9 nucleotides line up with TRBD1. V lost 3 bases and J lost 6; bases outside the gene matches: 12. The length of the CDR3 is 16 residues. CDR1 LNHDA and CDR2 SQIVND come from the germline V gene (reference sequence). The CDR3 nucleotides read TGTGCCAGTAGTATGGGCTGGGGACAGGGCTTAAGCGAGCAGTACTTC. Translated, it gives CASSMGWGQGLSEQYF.

The rearrangement links TRBV5-4 to TRBJ1-6; possibly TRBD1 for D (5 bases). The CDR3 has 16 amino acids. V was trimmed by 4 bases and J by 8 bases, leaving 19 bases between them. Germline CDR1 reads SGHNT; CDR2 reads YYREEE (reference sequence). CDR3 sequence reads: CASSPGRGGGYSPLHF. CDR3 coding DNA: TGTGCCAGCAGCCCGGGGAGGGGAGGTGGCTATTCACCCCTCCACTTT.

The rearrangement uses TRBV10-1 and TRBJ2-2, with a tentative D call TRBD1 (5 bases). In germline, CDR1 is WNHNN, CDR2 SYGVQD (reference sequence). V lost 8 bases and J lost 1, with 17 bases in between. This CDR3 region has 16 residues. The CDR3 nucleotides are TGCGCCAGCGAGAGGCCCTGGACAAGGAACACCGGGGAGCTGTTTTTT. Translation: CASERPWTRNTGELFF.

This clone was seen a few times. The gene calls are TRBV11-2 and TRBJ1-3; TRBD1 matches 9 bases. V was pared by 5 bases and J by 6 bases, with 5 bases of the junction left unmatched. The V gene's germline CDR1 is SGHAT and CDR2 FQNNGV. The CDR3 consists of 14 residues. CDR3 in amino acids: CASSRGQGENTIYF. The CDR3, as DNA: TGTGCCAGCAGCCGGGGACAGGGAGAAAACACCATATATTTT.

A word on this clone: This could be a read error, since a much larger clone is one nucleotide away. The chain has TRBV27 and TRBJ1-1; no clear D gene. V lost 2 bases to trimming and J lost 1 base, with 2 bases between them. This CDR3 region has 12 residues. Germline CDR1 and CDR2: MNHEY and SMNVEV (reference sequence). The DNA of the CDR3 is TGTGCCAGCAGTTTACAGAACACTGAAGCTTTCTTT. Protein product: CASSLQNTEAFF.

The chain carries TRBV10-1 and TRBJ2-3, with TRBD1 identical over 7 bases. V shed 2 bases, J shed 0 bases, and the junction held 2 bases outside the gene matches. The CDR3 spans 15 residues. Germline V lookup: CDR1 WNHNN, CDR2 SYGVQD (reference sequence). The CDR3 nucleotides read TGCGCCAGCAGTGAGGGGACAGTTAGCACAGATACGCAGTATTTT. This codes for CASSEGTVSTDTQYF.